What follows are 26 T cell receptor beta chains derived from one specimen sequenced in a study of graft-versus-host responses after intestinal transplantation. TCRdb's table, derived via immunoSEQ multiplex PCR, lists solely in-frame clones and lacks some. The repertoire holds more than 80,000 clones, roughly 91% seen once, with less than 0.4% in the top ten. The antigens these receptors bind are not known. The sequenced sample was unstimulated CD4+ T cells sorted from spleen or lymph node cells, obtained before intestinal transplant. These receptors were collected from a human donor who received an intestinal transplant.

The chain employs TRBV30 and TRBJ1-2, with D perhaps matching TRBD1 (6 bases). The V end was cut by 2 bases, the J end by 6 bases, with 13 bases between. The CDR3 is 13 amino acids. Germline-derived CDR1 and CDR2 are GTSNPN and SVGIG (reference sequence). The CDR3 DNA follows: TGTGCCTGGAGTCCCGGGGGGCCCGATGGCTACACCTTC. Amino acid sequence: CAWSPGGPDGYTF.

This clone has a single count. The genes are TRBV6-1 and TRBJ2-7, with 7 positions matching TRBD1. There are 11 residues in the CDR3. Germline V lookup: CDR1 MNHNS, CDR2 SASEGT. The trim removed 10 bases at V and 2 bases at J, leaving 2 bases unmatched. CDR3 sequence reads: CATGTAYEQYF. The CDR3 nucleotides are TGTGCCACCGGGACAGCCTACGAGCAGTACTTC.

The rearrangement links TRBV6-5 to TRBJ1-3; D not resolved. Trimming took 6 bases from V and 0 from J, leaving 12 bases between them. Germline assignment: CDR1 MNHEY and CDR2 SVGAGI. The CDR3 has 15 amino acids. The CDR3 reads CASSRAGNSGNTIYF. CDR3 coding DNA: TGTGCCAGCAGCCGGGCGGGAAACTCTGGAAACACCATATATTTT.

CDR3 nucleotides: TGTGCCTGGACAAAGCGCCAGGGTGACCAAGAGACCCAGTACTTC. It specifies CAWTKRQGDQETQYF. The rearrangement links TRBV30 to TRBJ2-5, with D perhaps TRBD1 (5 bases). The V end lost 4 bases, the J end lost 0 bases, and 15 bases lay between the germline ends. The germline V gene has CDR1 GTSNPN and CDR2 SVGIG (reference sequence). The CDR3 runs to 15 residues. The entire variable domain, with the rest obtained from reference TRBV30 and TRBJ2-5, is as follows: SQTIHQWPATLVQPVGSPLSLECTVEGTSNPNLYWYRQAAGRGLQLLFYSVGIGQISSEVPQNLSASRPQDRQFILSSKKLLLSDSGFYLCAWTKRQGDQETQYFGPGTRLLVL.

V and J are TRBV19 and TRBJ2-7, with D maybe TRBD1 (5 bases). Trimming left V 3 bases short and J 2 bases short, with 11 bases between. The CDR3 contains 14 residues. The germline V gene has CDR1 LNHDA and CDR2 SQIVND (reference sequence). In nucleotides, the CDR3 is TGTGCCAGTAGTATGGGCCAGGGCCCCTACGAGCAGTACTTC. Translating gives CASSMGQGPYEQYF.

The gene calls are TRBV7-9 and TRBJ2-5; 12 bases line up with TRBD2. The CDR3 is made up of 19 amino acids. Germline V gives CDR1 SEHNR, CDR2 FQNEAQ (reference sequence). Trimming took 1 base from V and 5 from J; bases not matched to a gene: 14. As DNA, the CDR3 is TGTGCCAGCAGCTTAGATGGCAGTCTAGCGGGAGGGAGTCGCGAGACCCAGTACTTC. Protein: CASSLDGSLAGGSRETQYF.

J is TRBJ2-2 and V is TRBV19; 8 nucleotides match TRBD1. J gave up 4 bases and V 4 bases, and 8 bases lay outside the gene matches. Germline CDR1 and CDR2: LNHDA and SQIVND (reference sequence). The CDR3 sequence is 16 residues long. CDR3 DNA: TGTGCCAGTAGTAGTCAGGGGGCGGCCGCCACCGGGGAGCTGTTTTTT. Translation: CASSSQGAAATGELFF. The full variable domain, completed using reference TRBV19 and TRBJ2-2, is DGGITQSPKYLFRKEGQNVTLSCEQNLNHDAMYWYRQDPGQGLRLIYYSQIVNDFQKGDIAEGYSVSREKKESFPLTVTSAQKNPTAFYLCASSSQGAAATGELFFGEGSRLTVL.

The chain links TRBV28 to TRBJ2-7; 9 positions agree with TRBD2. With V trimmed by 5 bases and J by 2 bases, 10 bases remained unmatched. CDR3 length: 16 residues. CDR1 and CDR2 (germline): MDHEN, SYDVKM. The CDR3 is CASSQAGGGPPYEQYF. The CDR3 DNA follows: TGTGCCAGCAGTCAAGCGGGGGGAGGCCCTCCCTACGAGCAGTACTTC.

The chain has TRBV6-1 and TRBJ1-5; a possible D gene is TRBD1 (6 bases). The CDR3 loop spans 17 amino acids. Trimming stripped 1 base from V and 1 base from J, with 14 bases between. Germline-derived CDR1 and CDR2 are MNHNS and SASEGT. The CDR3, as DNA: TGTGCCAGCAGTGAAGGACGGAATAGGGGGAGCAATCAGCCCCAGCATTTT. Its protein product is CASSEGRNRGSNQPQHF.

The chain links TRBV28 to TRBJ2-7, with TRBD2 identical over 9 bases. V was clipped by 8 bases and J by 3 bases; unmatched bases: 5. Germline V gene lookup returns CDR1 MDHEN and CDR2 SYDVKM. CDR3 length equals 13 residues. This CDR3 is CASRLADHYEQYF. The CDR3 nucleotides read TGTGCCAGCCGACTAGCGGATCACTACGAGCAGTACTTC.

V usage is TRBV25-1 and J usage is TRBJ1-1; tentative D call: TRBD1 (5 bases). From germline, CDR1 is MGHDK and CDR2 SYGVNS. This CDR3 is built from 14 residues. The V end was cut by 4 bases, the J end by 10 bases, with 19 bases between. As DNA, the CDR3 is TGTGCCAGCAGTGGCTCTCCACGAAGGGGCTTAGCTTTCTTT. Translation gives CASSGSPRRGLAFF.

V and J are TRBV19 and TRBJ2-6; 8 bases match TRBD2. CDR3 length equals 17 residues. The junction had 3 bases not matched to a gene; V was cut back by 0 bases and J by 2 bases. Per germline, CDR1 LNHDA and CDR2 SQIVND (reference sequence). The CDR3 nucleotides read TGTGCCAGTAGTATAGATCGGGGGGGGGCTGGGGCCAACGTCCTGACTTTC. Translated, it gives CASSIDRGGAGANVLTF.

The chain has TRBV6-5 and TRBJ2-1; the match to TRBD2 covers 11 bases. The CDR3 is 14 residues long. J gave up 1 base and V 8 bases, and 1 base lay outside the gene matches. Germline V gene data show CDR1 as MNHEY and CDR2 as SVGAGI. CDR3 loop: CASGTSGSYNEQFF. CDR3 nucleotides: TGTGCCAGCGGGACTAGCGGTTCCTACAATGAGCAGTTCTTC.

As DNA, the CDR3 is TGCGCCAGCAGGGGACTAGCGGGAGTAGAAAATTGGTACAATGAGCAGTTCTTC. This codes for CASRGLAGVENWYNEQFF. J is TRBJ2-1 and V is TRBV5-1, with TRBD2 matching 14 bases. This CDR3 region has 18 residues. CDR1 SGHRS and CDR2 YFSETQ come from the germline V gene. The V segment lost 5 bases and the J segment 4 bases; nucleotides outside the gene matches: 11.

The chain employs TRBV15 and TRBJ2-7; D remains unclear. The CDR3 length is 14 residues. Germline-derived CDR1 and CDR2 are LNHNV and YYDKDF (reference sequence). V shed 3 bases and J shed 6 bases, with 15 bases lying between them. CDR3 sequence reads: CATSSGGPPLEQYF. DNA for the CDR3: TGTGCCACCAGCAGCGGTGGGCCCCCCCTCGAGCAGTACTTC.

The V gene is TRBV6-1, the J gene TRBJ2-2; 14 bases match TRBD2. The CDR3 totals 15 residues. The ends lost 6 bases at V and 6 bases at J; junction bases unmatched: 3. CDR1 MNHNS and CDR2 SASEGT come from the germline V gene. This CDR3 is CASRGLAGDPGELFF. The CDR3 DNA reads TGTGCCAGCAGGGGACTAGCGGGAGATCCCGGGGAGCTGTTTTTT.

This chain uses TRBV7-8 with TRBJ2-7; TRBD1 agrees at 7 bases. Germline trimming cut 4 bases from V and 2 bases from J; bases unmatched to any gene: 11. The CDR3 is 16 residues long. CDR1 is SGHVS and CDR2 is FQNEAQ in the germline V gene. The CDR3 protein is CASSSPPGTATYEQYF. Written as DNA, the CDR3 is TGTGCCAGCAGCTCCCCACCCGGGACAGCTACCTACGAGCAGTACTTC. Complete variable domain (other parts from reference TRBV7-8 and TRBJ2-7): GAGVSQSPRYKVAKRGQDVALRCDPISGHVSLFWYQQALGQGPEFLTYFQNEAQLDKSGLPSDRFFAERPEGSVSTLKIQRTQQEDSAVYLCASSSPPGTATYEQYFGPGTRLTVT.

J is TRBJ2-7 and V is TRBV9; 8 bases line up with TRBD1. Germline V gene lookup returns CDR1 SGDLS and CDR2 YYNGEE. This CDR3 is built from 15 residues. V gave up 3 bases and J gave up 5 bases; unmatched junction bases: 10. The CDR3 spells CASSAQQGGFDEQYF. The CDR3 DNA reads TGTGCCAGCAGCGCCCAACAGGGGGGTTTCGACGAGCAGTACTTC.

The chain is built from TRBV27 and TRBJ2-7, with a weak D call TRBD1 (6 bases). CDR1 and CDR2 from the germline V gene are MNHEY and SMNVEV (reference sequence). The CDR3 sequence is 14 residues long. Trimming removed 8 bases from V and 2 bases from J, with 16 bases in between. The CDR3 nucleotides read TGTGCCAGCGGGGGCAGGTCCCGCACCTACGAGCAGTACTTC. It specifies CASGGRSRTYEQYF.

The chain recombines TRBV5-1 with TRBJ1-2; perhaps TRBD1 as D (5 bases). CDR1 and CDR2 (germline): SGHRS, YFSETQ. V shed 4 bases and J shed 4 bases, with 17 bases lying between them. CDR3 length: 15 residues. CDR3 coding DNA: TGCGCCAGCAGCCCAGAAACAGGCGCCTTCTATGGCTACACCTTC. This codes for CASSPETGAFYGYTF. Filled out from reference TRBV5-1 and TRBJ1-2, the complete variable domain reads KAGVTQTPRYLIKTRGQQVTLSCSPISGHRSVSWYQQTPGQGLQFLFEYFSETQRNKGNFPGRFSGRQFSNSRSEMNVSTLELGDSALYLCASSPETGAFYGYTFGSGTRLTVV.

The chain joins TRBV25-1 to TRBJ2-7, with 16 bases that match TRBD2. The junction had 8 bases not matched to a gene; V was cut back by 4 bases and J by 2 bases. In germline, CDR1 is MGHDK, CDR2 SYGVNS. The CDR3 sequence is 18 residues long. The DNA of the CDR3 is TGTGCCAGCAGTGTGCCGGGACTAGCGGGAGGGCCGGCCTACGAGCAGTACTTC. It is translated as CASSVPGLAGGPAYEQYF.

The V call is TRBV20-1, the J call TRBJ1-1; 7 nucleotides align to TRBD1. Trimming at V came to 6 bases and at J to 10 bases, leaving 8 bases not matched to a gene. Germline V gene data show CDR1 as DFQATT and CDR2 as SNEGSKA (reference sequence). The CDR3 has 11 residues. Here the CDR3 DNA reads TGCAGTGCAGGGGACAGCCGGGGAGCTTTCTTT. As protein: CSAGDSRGAFF.

This sequence joins TRBV5-6 and TRBJ1-1; no definite D call. Germline values: CDR1 SGHDT, CDR2 YYEEEE. With 0 bases removed from V and 2 bases from J, the gap between germline ends came to 8 bases. This CDR3 has 14 residues. CDR3 nucleotides: TGTGCCAGCAGCTTGGGGCAGACAAACACTGAAGCTTTCTTT. Residues: CASSLGQTNTEAFF.

The chain employs TRBV30 and TRBJ2-3; 7 positions agree with TRBD1. The CDR3 runs 14 residues. Germline assignment: CDR1 GTSNPN and CDR2 SVGIG (reference sequence). Trimming removed 8 bases from V and 0 bases from J; junction bases left unmatched: 8. CDR3 DNA: TGTGCCCGATCCGGGACAGTGAGCACAGATACGCAGTATTTT. Translated, it gives CARSGTVSTDTQYF.

The J gene is TRBJ2-1, the V gene TRBV4-2; D might be TRBD2 (6 bases). The CDR3 totals 18 residues. V was trimmed by 0 bases and J by 0 bases, leaving 15 bases between them. Per the germline V gene, CDR1 is LGHNA and CDR2 is YNFKEQ. CDR3 residues: CASSQEGASASSYNEQFF. CDR3 coding DNA: TGTGCCAGCAGCCAAGAAGGGGCTAGCGCATCCTCCTACAATGAGCAGTTCTTC.

The chain joins TRBV28 to TRBJ2-5; 10 nucleotides match TRBD1. Trimming cost V 8 bases and J 0 bases; bases outside gene matches: 3. This CDR3 comprises 14 residues. The germline CDR1 and CDR2 sequences are MDHEN and SYDVKM. The CDR3 bases are TGTGCCAGCTCGGGACAGGGGTACCAAGAGACCCAGTACTTC. This sequence encodes CASSGQGYQETQYF.